These 27 T cell receptor beta chains originate from one sample sequenced in a study of T cell repertoires in cytomegalovirus infection. Their cognate antigens are unknown. TCRdb itself ran the reads through MiXCR, one entry per CDR3 protein. The repertoire holds about a million distinct CDR3 sequences, with roughly a third as singletons. Source: cultured CD8+ T cells from PBMCs, taken from culture after CMV antigen stimulation. The receptors stem from a human donor in good health (CMV status not recorded). Some clones in this sample may be carry-over from other donors' samples.

The CDR3 nucleotides are TGTGCCAGCAGTTATTACAGGGGCGGCTACAATGAGCAGTTCTTC. It yields the protein CASSYYRGGYNEQFF. This chain connects TRBV6-1 to TRBJ2-1; 7 positions agree with TRBD1. Looked up from germline, CDR1 is MNHNS and CDR2 is SASEGT. The CDR3 contains 15 residues. V lost 5 bases and J lost 3; bases outside the gene matches: 7.

The chain uses TRBV14 and TRBJ1-1; D unclear. The germline CDR1 and CDR2 sequences are SGHDN and FVKESK. V was shortened by 4 bases and J by 6 bases, with 12 bases between the two germline ends. The CDR3 has 13 amino acids. In nucleotides, the CDR3 is TGTGCCAGCAGCCTACATGGACCCCCTGAAGCTTTCTTT. Translation: CASSLHGPPEAFF.

This clonotype was picked up many times. This rearrangement joins TRBV12-3 or TRBV12-4 to TRBJ2-7, with unresolved D. Trimming pared 5 bases from V and 9 bases from J, leaving 17 bases between. CDR3 length: 13 amino acids. The CDR3 spells CASSAKVYLGQYF. In DNA, the CDR3 is TGTGCCAGCAGTGCAAAGGTGTATCTGGGGCAGTACTTC.

The table lists this clonotype with a few counts. The chain recombines TRBV28 with TRBJ1-1, with 11 bases aligning to TRBD1. The V gene's germline CDR1 is MDHEN and CDR2 SYDVKM. V shed 5 bases, J shed 3 bases, and the junction held 2 bases outside the gene matches. There are 14 residues in the CDR3. The CDR3 loop reads CASSGDRGDTEAFF. The CDR3 region has the DNA TGTGCCAGCAGTGGGGACAGGGGGGACACTGAAGCTTTCTTT.

CDR3 DNA sequence: TGTGCCAGCTTCTCAGGGGGCGCGAAGGGGAACACTGAAGCTTTCTTT. This encodes CASFSGGAKGNTEAFF. The chain carries TRBV18 and TRBJ1-1; 8 bases align to TRBD1. Germline CDR1 KGHSH, CDR2 LQKENI. The CDR3 is 16 residues long. The J segment lost 1 base and the V segment lost 7 bases, leaving 11 bases of the junction unmatched.

This clonotype was found many times. At one end the junction does not follow the germline gene, possibly because of a read error. The chain employs TRBV7-7 and TRBJ2-2; the D gene is possibly TRBD1 (5 bases). The CDR3 has 16 amino acids. Per germline, CDR1 SSHAT and CDR2 FNYEAQ (reference sequence). The CDR3 sequence: CASSSTDTSNTGELFF. CDR3 coding DNA: TGTGCTAGCAGCTCGACGGACACCTCGAACACCGGGGAGCTGTTTTTT.

J is TRBJ1-5 and V is TRBV7-9; D not certain. CDR1 is SEHNR, CDR2 FQNEAQ, per germline (reference sequence). The CDR3 is 14 residues long. V was shortened by 2 bases and J by 4 bases, with 9 bases between the two germline ends. The CDR3 here is CASSLMGWNQPQHF. The CDR3 DNA follows: TGTGCCAGCAGCTTAATGGGTTGGAATCAGCCCCAGCATTTT.

This clonotype was observed a handful of times. The chain is built from TRBV15 and TRBJ1-2; 8 bases agree with TRBD1. The CDR3 runs to 16 residues. The V gene end was trimmed by 4 bases and the J gene end by 1 base; junction bases not matched to a gene: 8. CDR1 is LNHNV and CDR2 is YYDKDF in the germline V gene (reference sequence). CDR3 region: CATSTPDRVDNYGYTF. DNA for the CDR3: TGTGCCACCAGCACGCCGGACAGGGTGGATAACTATGGCTACACCTTC.

This clonotype came up a few times. This rearrangement joins TRBV12-3 or TRBV12-4 to TRBJ2-3; the match to TRBD2 covers 8 bases. This CDR3 has 17 residues. Germline trimming cut 0 bases from V and 6 bases from J; bases unmatched to any gene: 11. CDR3 sequence reads: CASSLARLGTSVDTQYF. The DNA for the CDR3 is TGTGCCAGCAGTTTAGCGCGGTTGGGGACTAGTGTGGATACGCAGTATTTT.

The chain uses TRBV20-1 and TRBJ2-2; 7 bases match TRBD2. Trimming took 0 bases from V and 5 from J; bases not matched to a gene: 6. Germline-derived CDR1 and CDR2 are DFQATT and SNEGSKA (reference sequence). CDR3 length equals 15 residues. The CDR3: CSARDWRGTTGELFF. CDR3 nucleotides: TGCAGTGCTAGAGATTGGCGGGGGACTACCGGGGAGCTGTTTTTT.

The V call is TRBV4-1, the J call TRBJ1-1; unclear D gene. The CDR3 loop spans 16 amino acids. V gave up 7 bases and J gave up 0 bases, with 18 bases separating them. Germline V gene data show CDR1 as MGHRA and CDR2 as YSYEKL. Here the CDR3 DNA reads TGCGCCAGCAAACCCAAAGGCCCAGCCATGAACACTGAAGCTTTCTTT. Protein product: CASKPKGPAMNTEAFF.

The V and J genes are TRBV27 and TRBJ1-1; D unresolved. Per germline, CDR1 MNHEY and CDR2 SMNVEV (reference sequence). V shed 3 bases and J shed 0 bases, with 11 bases lying between them. The CDR3 has 15 amino acids. The CDR3 DNA reads TGTGCCAGCAGTTTTTATCCCGGGATGAACACTGAAGCTTTCTTT. The encoded protein is CASSFYPGMNTEAFF.

This clonotype was detected only a few times. This chain connects TRBV6-6 to TRBJ2-3; D possibly uses TRBD1 or TRBD2 (5 bases each). Germline V gene data show CDR1 as MNHNY and CDR2 as SVGAGI (reference sequence). V was shortened by 0 bases and J by 6 bases, with 19 bases between the two germline ends. This CDR3 has 17 amino acids. The CDR3 reads CASSYSPENEGRDTQYF. CDR3 DNA: TGTGCCAGCAGTTACTCCCCGGAGAACGAGGGGCGGGATACGCAGTATTTT.

This clonotype appeared a few times. The chain employs TRBV4-2 and TRBJ1-2, with D possibly matching TRBD1 (5 bases). CDR3 length equals 14 residues. Germline V gene lookup returns CDR1 LGHNA and CDR2 YNFKEQ. V lost 3 bases, J lost 8 bases, and 16 bases lay in between. This chain's CDR3 is CASSQADSPEGYTF. In DNA form, the CDR3 reads TGTGCCAGCAGCCAGGCTGACAGTCCTGAGGGCTACACCTTC.

The chain couples TRBV12-3 or TRBV12-4 to TRBJ1-3, with D unclear. CDR3 length: 12 amino acids. V gave up 5 bases and J gave up 8 bases, with 10 bases separating them. The CDR3 bases are TGTGCCAGCAGTCCGACGGCTGACACCATATATTTT. It specifies CASSPTADTIYF.

The chain recombines TRBV5-1 with TRBJ2-1; 8 positions agree with TRBD2. V lost 7 bases to trimming and J lost 5 bases; unmatched junction nucleotides: 2. CDR3 length: 12 residues. CDR1 is SGHRS, CDR2 YFSETQ, per germline. The CDR3, as DNA: TGCGCCAGCCGGGGGGGCAACAATGAGCAGTTCTTC. It is translated as CASRGGNNEQFF.

This clonotype was observed a handful of times. The chain recombines TRBV4-3 with TRBJ2-3, with 11 bases matching TRBD1. V gave up 4 bases and J gave up 6 bases; unmatched junction bases: 15. Germline V gene data show CDR1 as LGHNA and CDR2 as YSLEER. The CDR3 has 18 residues. The CDR3 DNA is TGCGCCAGCAGCCCCCCAAGGGCGGACAGGGGGCTTAGGGATACGCAGTATTTT. The encoded protein is CASSPPRADRGLRDTQYF.

This clonotype was counted between two and nine times. This chain uses TRBV4-3 with TRBJ1-2; unclear D gene. The CDR3 is 18 residues long. The germline V and J ends were trimmed by 0 bases and 0 bases, with 17 bases remaining between them. Germline CDR1 is LGHNA and CDR2 is YSLEER. The CDR3 loop is CASSQDGWAAQSNYGYTF. The CDR3 coding sequence is TGCGCCAGCAGCCAAGATGGATGGGCAGCTCAATCTAACTATGGCTACACCTTC.

Many counts were recorded for this clonotype. V is TRBV6-6 and J is TRBJ2-3, with D possibly being TRBD1 (5 bases). This CDR3 is 17 amino acids long. Trimming pared 0 bases from V and 5 bases from J, leaving 18 bases between. The germline gives CDR1 MNHNY, CDR2 SVGAGI (reference sequence). The CDR3: CASSYSIQDIFKDTQYF. The CDR3 region has the DNA TGTGCCAGCAGTTACTCTATACAGGATATTTTCAAAGATACGCAGTATTTT.

The chain has TRBV6-6 and TRBJ2-5; D might be TRBD1 or TRBD2, each matching 6 bases. The CDR3 is 13 residues long. The V and J ends lost 6 bases and 4 bases respectively, with 12 bases between them. CDR1 is MNHNY, CDR2 SVGAGI, per germline (reference sequence). The CDR3 bases are TGTGCCAGCAGGCAGGGGCGGGGAGAGACCCAGTACTTC. This translates into CASRQGRGETQYF.

Comment on this clonotype: A read error may explain this, as a much larger clone is one base away. The V gene is TRBV7-4, the J gene TRBJ2-2, with 9 bases lining up with TRBD1. There are 15 residues in the CDR3. Germline CDR1 is SGHVT and CDR2 is SQSDAQ. After removal of 5 bases from V and 6 bases from J, the junction contained 7 bases not matched to a gene. The CDR3 sequence is CASSPRTGVPGELFF. CDR3 coding DNA: TGTGCCAGCAGCCCCCGGACAGGGGTCCCCGGGGAGCTGTTTTTT.

This clonotype was seen more than once but under ten times. The chain has TRBV2 and TRBJ1-1, with D maybe TRBD1 (5 bases). Trimming cost V 10 bases and J 2 bases, with 17 bases left between them. CDR1 and CDR2 from the germline V gene are SNHLY and FYNNEI. CDR3 length: 14 residues. The CDR3 here is CAIRDLNSNTEAFF. In DNA form, the CDR3 reads TGTGCCATCCGGGACCTCAATTCCAACACTGAAGCTTTCTTT.

The chain has TRBV25-1 and TRBJ2-5, with D possibly TRBD2 on 5 matching bases. The V gene lost 0 bases and the J gene lost 1 base, with 12 bases spanning the gap. Germline assignment: CDR1 MGHDK and CDR2 SYGVNS. CDR3 length equals 16 residues. The chain's CDR3 is CASSEYFAGAQETQYF. CDR3 in DNA: TGTGCCAGCAGTGAATATTTCGCGGGCGCCCAAGAGACCCAGTACTTC.

The chain uses TRBV10-2 and TRBJ1-6; possibly TRBD1 for D (5 bases). Trimming took 7 bases from V and 14 from J, leaving 12 bases between them. CDR3 size: 11 residues. Germline V gene sequence: CDR1 WSHSY, CDR2 SAAADI. The CDR3 reads CASMQGRTLHF. CDR3 nucleotides: TGCGCCAGCATGCAGGGAAGGACCCTCCACTTT.

This clonotype was seen many times. This chain links TRBV12-3 or TRBV12-4 with TRBJ1-1, with D possibly matching TRBD1 (5 bases). CDR3 length: 14 amino acids. Trimming shortened V by 3 bases and J by 6 bases, and 14 bases separated the two germline ends. CDR3 loop: CASSFLGDWAEAFF. The CDR3 nucleotides read TGTGCCAGCAGTTTTTTAGGGGATTGGGCTGAAGCTTTCTTT.

V usage is TRBV7-4 and J usage is TRBJ2-7, with 8 bases aligning to TRBD1. Looked up from germline, CDR1 is SGHVT and CDR2 is SQSDAQ. V trimming: 2 bases; J trimming: 7 bases; junction bases outside the gene matches: 31. The CDR3 has 22 amino acids. CDR3 protein: CASSLSFRRPHPQGDPTLEQYF. CDR3 nucleotide sequence: TGTGCCAGCAGCTTATCTTTTCGTCGGCCCCATCCACAGGGGGACCCCACCTTGGAGCAGTACTTC.

The table lists this clonotype with a few counts. This sequence joins TRBV7-8 and TRBJ2-5, with D unclear. The CDR3 is 12 residues long. V was cut by 2 bases and J by 10 bases, with 11 bases left in between. Germline lookup yields CDR1 SGHVS and CDR2 FQNEAQ. CDR3 DNA sequence: TGTGCCAGCAGCTTATTGCAAGGGTTCCAGTACTTC. It specifies CASSLLQGFQYF.